This entry lists 23 T cell receptor beta chains sequenced from one sample in a study of response to subunit inactivated influenza vaccine. From the RT-PCR reads, TCRdb called clonotypes with MiXCR, one entry per CDR3 protein. This sample yields 630,000 or so distinct CDR3 sequences, of which roughly 14% are seen a single time; approximately 10% belongs to the top ten. This material consisted of PBMCs from blood, taken about 11 days after vaccination. These TCRs come from a man in his fifties or sixties who received an inactivated influenza vaccine.

This clonotype was counted between two and nine times. This chain links TRBV19 with TRBJ2-7; possibly TRBD1 for D (5 bases). The CDR3 length is 13 residues. Germline V gives CDR1 LNHDA, CDR2 SQIVND (reference sequence). Trimming stripped 4 bases from V and 6 bases from J, with 13 bases between. The CDR3 DNA is TGTGCCAGTAGTACCTCCCAGGGTGGCGAGCAGTACTTC. This gives the protein CASSTSQGGEQYF.

The V gene is TRBV9, the J gene TRBJ2-5; a possible D gene is TRBD1 (5 bases). V lost 5 bases and J 10 bases, leaving 21 bases between the germline ends. The length of the CDR3 is 14 residues. Looked up from germline, CDR1 is SGDLS and CDR2 is YYNGEE. The CDR3 nucleotides are TGTGCCAGCAGTTCCCCAGCGCAGGGCACAAACCAGTACTTC. As protein: CASSSPAQGTNQYF.

A few counts support this clonotype. The chain employs TRBV6-1 and TRBJ1-1; tentatively, D is TRBD1 (5 bases). V was pared by 6 bases and J by 2 bases, with 13 bases between. The V gene's germline CDR1 is MNHNS and CDR2 SASEGT. There are 14 residues in the CDR3. The CDR3 spells CASRWDAGNTEAFF. The CDR3 DNA sequence: TGTGCCAGCAGATGGGACGCGGGTAACACTGAAGCTTTCTTT.

This clonotype has a handful of counts. The chain combines TRBV12-3 or TRBV12-4 with TRBJ2-1, with TRBD1 matching over 11 bases. This CDR3 has 14 residues. Trimming removed 7 bases from V and 9 bases from J; junction bases left unmatched: 8. CDR3 sequence (DNA): TGTGCCAGCACCGGACAGGGGGCGCGTCGTGAGCAGTTCTTC. This gives the protein CASTGQGARREQFF.

This clonotype has ten or more counts. This chain joins TRBV7-9 and TRBJ1-6; 8 nucleotides match TRBD1. The trim removed 1 base at V and 15 bases at J, leaving 11 bases unmatched. CDR1 and CDR2 (germline): SEHNR, FQNEAQ (reference sequence). The CDR3 spans 15 residues. Written as DNA, the CDR3 is TGTGCCAGCAGCTTAGTTGGACAGGGTACCTCGGACCTCCACTTT. This encodes CASSLVGQGTSDLHF.

The chain carries TRBV14 and TRBJ2-3; 7 nucleotides align to TRBD1. Looked up from germline, CDR1 is SGHDN and CDR2 is FVKESK. There are 16 residues in the CDR3. The J segment lost 2 bases and the V segment lost 1 base, leaving 6 bases of the junction unmatched. The CDR3 here is CASSQVPGGNTDTQYF. CDR3 nucleotide sequence: TGTGCCAGCAGCCAAGTCCCAGGGGGAAACACAGATACGCAGTATTTT.

The J gene is TRBJ2-3, the V gene TRBV27, with D unclear. Germline values: CDR1 MNHEY, CDR2 SMNVEV (reference sequence). The CDR3 has 14 amino acids. Trimming pared 4 bases from V and 1 base from J, leaving 9 bases between. CDR3 amino acids: CASSWSVGTDTQYF. In nucleotides, the CDR3 is TGTGCCAGCAGTTGGTCCGTCGGCACAGATACGCAGTATTTT.

The V gene is TRBV4-2, the J gene TRBJ2-5; D is ambiguous. In germline, CDR1 is LGHNA, CDR2 YNFKEQ. CDR3 length: 15 amino acids. Trimming removed 1 base from V and 5 bases from J, with 14 bases in between. Here the CDR3 reads CASSQGARSRETQYF. The CDR3, as DNA: TGTGCCAGCAGCCAAGGGGCTCGTTCGAGGGAGACCCAGTACTTC.

This rearrangement joins TRBV15 to TRBJ2-6, with 7 bases that match TRBD1. CDR1 is LNHNV and CDR2 is YYDKDF in the germline V gene (reference sequence). The junction had 5 bases not matched to a gene; V was cut back by 4 bases and J by 2 bases. This CDR3 spans 16 amino acids. Written as DNA, the CDR3 is TGTGCCACCAGCACCCACAGGGGAGCTGGGGCCAACGTCCTGACTTTC. It yields the protein CATSTHRGAGANVLTF.

This clonotype was counted between two and nine times. This chain links TRBV6-2 or TRBV6-3 with TRBJ1-1; no clear D. Looked up from germline, CDR1 is MNHEY and CDR2 is SVGEGT. V lost 5 bases, J lost 8 bases, and 12 bases lay in between. This CDR3 is 12 amino acids long. CDR3 sequence (DNA): TGTGCCAGCAGTCCCCCGGGAGCGGAAGCTTTCTTT. Translating gives CASSPPGAEAFF.

This chain joins TRBV6-5 and TRBJ2-2; TRBD1 is a possible D gene (5 bases). This CDR3 has 16 amino acids. The germline V gene encodes CDR1 MNHEY and CDR2 SVGAGI. The V gene lost 0 bases and the J gene lost 7 bases, with 15 bases spanning the gap. The CDR3 sequence: CASSYSAQGIIGELFF. In DNA, the CDR3 is TGTGCCAGCAGTTACTCCGCGCAGGGAATAATCGGGGAGCTGTTTTTT.

This clonotype has just a few counts. Here the CDR3 reads CSVGYRGRTEAFF. The CDR3 nucleotides read TGCAGCGTTGGTTACAGGGGGCGGACTGAAGCTTTCTTT. The chain employs TRBV29-1 and TRBJ1-1, with 9 bases lining up with TRBD1. The V and J ends lost 4 bases and 5 bases, in that order; junction bases with no gene match: 5. CDR1 is SQVTM, CDR2 ANQGSEA, per germline. The CDR3 totals 13 residues.

This clonotype appeared a few times. The genes are TRBV5-1 and TRBJ2-1; D is perhaps TRBD1 (6 bases). The CDR3 totals 16 residues. CDR1 SGHRS and CDR2 YFSETQ come from the germline V gene. V lost 4 bases and J lost 5, with 19 bases in between. CDR3 protein: CASSRPGPGVDNEQFF. In DNA, the CDR3 is TGCGCCAGCAGCCGTCCCGGCCCAGGGGTGGACAATGAGCAGTTCTTC.

The rearrangement joins TRBV4-3 to TRBJ1-2; 10 nucleotides align to TRBD1. V was pared by 3 bases and J by 6 bases, with 7 bases of the junction left unmatched. The CDR3 consists of 15 residues. Germline V gene sequence: CDR1 LGHNA, CDR2 YSLEER. This CDR3 reads CASSHATGGADGYTF. The CDR3 DNA reads TGCGCCAGCAGCCACGCGACAGGGGGCGCCGATGGCTACACCTTC.

The chain employs TRBV7-3 and TRBJ2-3; D gene uncertain. Trimming took 5 bases from V and 8 from J, leaving 14 bases between them. The CDR3 spans 13 residues. The germline V gene has CDR1 SGHTA and CDR2 FQGTGA. The CDR3 sequence: CASSPIRTGTQYF. The CDR3 coding sequence is TGTGCCAGCAGCCCCATCAGGACGGGTACGCAGTATTTT. The full variable domain, in which reference TRBV7-3 and TRBJ2-3 provide the parts outside the CDR3, is GAGVSQTPSNKVTEKGKYVELRCDPISGHTALYWYRQSLGQGPEFLIYFQGTGAADDSGLPNDRFFAVRPEGSVSTLKIQRTERGDSAVYLCASSPIRTGTQYFGPGTRLTVL.

The chain recombines TRBV4-2 with TRBJ2-7; a weak D match, TRBD1 (8 bases). Germline CDR1 and CDR2: LGHNA and YNFKEQ. The CDR3 runs 15 residues. Trimming removed 4 bases from V and 5 bases from J, with 18 bases in between. CDR3 coding DNA: TGTGCCAGCAGCCTACAGGGGGGGAGAGGTGACGAGCAGTACTTC. Translation gives CASSLQGGRGDEQYF.

This clonotype has a handful of counts. The chain has TRBV7-2 and TRBJ1-2, with D perhaps matching TRBD1 (5 bases). The CDR3 has 16 amino acids. Deletions cut 6 bases from V and 2 bases from J, with 19 bases between. The germline CDR1 and CDR2 sequences are SGHTA and FQGNSA. The CDR3 region is CASREPGTGGNYGYTF. The CDR3 nucleotides read TGTGCCAGCAGGGAACCGGGGACCGGGGGAAACTATGGCTACACCTTC. The complete variable domain, with remaining parts taken from reference TRBV7-2 and TRBJ1-2, reads GAGVSQSPSNKVTEKGKDVELRCDPISGHTALYWYRQSLGQGLEFLIYFQGNSAPDKSGLPSDRFSAERTGGSVSTLTIQRTQQEDSAVYLCASREPGTGGNYGYTFGSGTRLTVV.

This clonotype was seen only a few times. The chain has TRBV6-2 or TRBV6-3 and TRBJ2-3; 9 bases agree with TRBD2. Germline V gene sequence: CDR1 MNHEY, CDR2 SVGEGT. After removal of 3 bases from V and 5 bases from J, the junction contained 15 bases not matched to a gene. CDR3 length equals 18 residues. CDR3 nucleotides: TGTGCCAGCAGTTATTTTCCTCCTGGCGGGAGGGCCGAAGATACGCAGTATTTT. Its translation is CASSYFPPGGRAEDTQYF.

This clonotype was seen a handful of times. The rearrangement joins TRBV9 to TRBJ2-3, with 7 bases matching TRBD1. The CDR3 contains 15 residues. V was clipped by 3 bases and J by 2 bases; unmatched bases: 6. Per the germline V gene, CDR1 is SGDLS and CDR2 is YYNGEE. The CDR3 region has the DNA TGTGCCAGCAGCGCGGACGGGACAGACACAGATACGCAGTATTTT. Translated, it gives CASSADGTDTDTQYF.

This clonotype turned up a few times. The rearrangement joins TRBV12-3 or TRBV12-4 to TRBJ2-7, with unresolved D. The ends were cut back, 6 bases at V and 2 bases at J, with 11 bases in the middle. The CDR3 extends over 13 amino acids. The CDR3 sequence is CASSVQSTYEQYF. CDR3 coding DNA: TGTGCCAGCAGCGTACAGTCGACCTACGAGCAGTACTTC.

This clonotype was seen more than once but under ten times. This rearrangement joins TRBV18 to TRBJ2-1; 8 bases are a match to TRBD2. V lost 0 bases to trimming and J lost 4 bases; unmatched junction nucleotides: 11. Germline V lookup: CDR1 KGHSH, CDR2 LQKENI. The CDR3 covers 18 residues. CDR3 nucleotides: TGTGCCAGCTCACCACCATTTGGCGGGGGGCCTCCTTACAATGAGCAGTTCTTC. It encodes CASSPPFGGGPPYNEQFF.

The gene calls are TRBV20-1 and TRBJ1-5; D call uncertain. The V gene lost 0 bases and the J gene lost 3 bases, with 15 bases spanning the gap. The CDR3 contains 16 residues. Germline CDR1 is DFQATT and CDR2 is SNEGSKA (reference sequence). The CDR3 region is CSARDARSLLNQPQHF. CDR3 in DNA: TGCAGTGCTAGAGATGCTCGGTCACTACTCAATCAGCCCCAGCATTTT.

This chain links TRBV18 with TRBJ2-7; a possible D gene is TRBD1 (5 bases). The V gene lost 0 bases and the J gene lost 5 bases, with 11 bases spanning the gap. Looked up from germline, CDR1 is KGHSH and CDR2 is LQKENI. The CDR3 runs to 14 residues. The CDR3 DNA sequence: TGTGCCAGCTCACCACCTCCAGGGAAGAACGAGCAGTACTTC. It codes for CASSPPPGKNEQYF.